These T cell receptor beta chains were read from a single sample in a study of T cell responses to AZD1222 COVID-19 vaccine. TCRdb keeps only in-frame clones here, not all; method: immunoSEQ multiplex PCR. The profile covers more than 150,000 clones, with around 90% appearing a single time and roughly 2% taken by the ten largest. Here the sequenced sample was peripheral blood, taken 28 days after the second AZD1222 dose. These TCRs come from an adult who received the AZD1222 COVID-19 vaccine. The CDR3 runs from the conserved cysteine through the conserved F or W. A D gene is named only where the DNA matches it firmly. Size is omitted from some rows. Given values are once, few, many or a class for expanded clones.

j_gene	abundance	v_gene	d_gene	CDR3nt	CDR3aa
TRBJ2-7	NA	TRBV5-1	NA	TGCGCCAGCAGCTTGTCGTCAGGGGGGCTCTACGAGCAGTACTTC	CASSLSSGGLYEQYF
TRBJ2-1	NA	TRBV3-1/TRBV3-2	TRBD2	TGTGCCAGCACCCTGGGTGGACTAGCGAATGAGCAGTTCTTC	CASTLGGLANEQFF
TRBJ2-5	once	TRBV18	TRBD1	TGTGCCAGCTCACCGGGGACAGGCGTCGAAGAGACCCAGTACTTC	CASSPGTGVEETQYF
TRBJ1-5	NA	TRBV6-2/TRBV6-3	TRBD1	TGTGCCAGCAGTTCAGGGGGCCGTCAGCCCCAGCATTTT	CASSSGGRQPQHF
TRBJ2-1	NA	TRBV28	TRBD2	TGTGCCAGCGGACTAGCGGGAGCAGTATATGAGCAGTTCTTC	CASGLAGAVYEQFF
TRBJ1-5	NA	TRBV19	NA	TGTGCCAGTAGTATAGAAGGGGACCGACAGCCCCAGCATTTT	CASSIEGDRQPQHF
TRBJ1-1	NA	TRBV13	NA	TGTGCCAGCAGCTTAAACAGGGACACTGAAGCTTTCTTT	CASSLNRDTEAFF
TRBJ1-3	NA	TRBV11-2	NA	TGTGCCAGCACCAACGGCCGGTCAACTGGAAACACCATATATTTT	CASTNGRSTGNTIYF
TRBJ2-7	NA	TRBV19	TRBD1	TGTGCCAGTAGTACCCCCGGATACCGGGACAGGGTCTCCTACGAGCAGTACTTC	CASSTPGYRDRVSYEQYF
TRBJ1-1	NA	TRBV5-1	NA	TGCGCCAGCAGCTTGGTAGCTGGGGTCCCGAACACTGAAGCTTTCTTT	CASSLVAGVPNTEAFF
TRBJ1-2	NA	TRBV21-1	NA	TGTGCCAGCAGCAATGTGGCCGGGACAGTCTTCTATGGCTACACCTTC	CASSNVAGTVFYGYTF
TRBJ2-5	NA	TRBV9	NA	TGTGCCAGCGGACCGAGCGGGCAAGAGACCCAGTACTTC	CASGPSGQETQYF
TRBJ1-6	NA	TRBV28	NA	TGTGCCAGCAGTTTAGTGGAGGGGTCTGATAATTCACCCCTCCACTTT	CASSLVEGSDNSPLHF
TRBJ1-6	few	TRBV30	TRBD1	TGTGCCTCCGCCCCCGGACAGGGAGCTTCACCCCTCCACTTT	CASAPGQGASPLHF
TRBJ2-1	once	TRBV2	TRBD1	TGTGCCAGCAGCTTGATGGGGACAGCAAACAATGAGCAGTTCTTC	CASSLMGTANNEQFF
TRBJ2-7	NA	TRBV7-2	TRBD2	TGTGCCAGCAGCCAGAGCTCTAGCGGCGAGCAGTACTTC	CASSQSSSGEQYF
TRBJ1-3	once	TRBV5-1	NA	TGCGCCAGCAGCTTGGGATTCGGACGGCCGCTCGAGGACACCATATATTTT	CASSLGFGRPLEDTIYF
TRBJ1-1	NA	TRBV28	NA	TGTGCCAGCAGTTTTACCCCCGCAGGGCTTCCTGAAGCTTTCTTT	CASSFTPAGLPEAFF
TRBJ2-7	NA	TRBV30	NA	TGTGCCTGGAGAGGGACAAACCACGAGCAGTACTTC	CAWRGTNHEQYF
TRBJ2-2	NA	TRBV23-1	TRBD2	TGCGCCAGCAGTCAATCGCGGGAGTCCACCGGGGAGCTGTTTTTT	CASSQSRESTGELFF
TRBJ2-7	NA	TRBV5-6	NA	TGTGCCAGCAGCCATCCCCGGACTTTAAGCTCCTACGAGCAGTACTTC	CASSHPRTLSSYEQYF
TRBJ2-4	NA	TRBV19	NA	TGTGCCAGTAGTCCCCACCCTGTCAGGGCTCTAGCCAAAAACATTCAGTACTTC	CASSPHPVRALAKNIQYF
TRBJ2-5	NA	TRBV2	NA	TGTGCCAGCAGTGAGGACAGTAAGCAAGAGACCCAGTACTTC	CASSEDSKQETQYF
TRBJ1-4	once	TRBV6-4	NA	TGTGCCAGAAACCCCGGACGGCTTAATGAAAAACTGTTTTTT	CARNPGRLNEKLFF
TRBJ1-2	NA	TRBV19	NA	TGTGCCAGTAGTCGTCCTCAGGGGTTGGACTATGGCTACACCTTC	CASSRPQGLDYGYTF
TRBJ1-2	NA	TRBV9	TRBD1	TGTGCCAGCAGCGTAGGAGGCGGGACAGGCTATGGCTACACCTTC	CASSVGGGTGYGYTF
TRBJ2-2	NA	TRBV7-9	NA	TGTGCCAGCAGCTTAGTTTTGCAGGCTGGGGAGCTGTTTTTT	CASSLVLQAGELFF
TRBJ1-5	NA	TRBV6-5	NA	TGTGCCAGCAAAAGGGATAGCAATCAGCCCCAGCATTTT	CASKRDSNQPQHF
TRBJ1-4	NA	TRBV4-2	TRBD1	TGTGCCAGCAGCCAAGACGGGACAGTCGGCTACGAAAAACTGTTTTTT	CASSQDGTVGYEKLFF
TRBJ2-2	NA	TRBV10-1	NA	TGCGCCAGCAGTCGACTATCCACCGGGGAGCTGTTTTTT	CASSRLSTGELFF
TRBJ2-6	NA	TRBV18	NA	TGTGCCAGCTCACCTTACTTGATGGGCTCTGGGGCCAACGTCCTGACTTTC	CASSPYLMGSGANVLTF
TRBJ1-2	once	TRBV15	NA	TGTGCCACCAGCAGGCCGCCCTATGGCTACACCTTC	CATSRPPYGYTF
TRBJ1-1	NA	TRBV6-5	TRBD1	TGTGCCAGCACCCCGAGGGGGCAGGGGAACACTGAAGCTTTCTTT	CASTPRGQGNTEAFF
TRBJ2-7	NA	TRBV2	TRBD2	TGTGCCAGCAGAGGACTAGCGGGAGCAATCGAGCAGTACTTC	CASRGLAGAIEQYF
TRBJ2-2	NA	TRBV6-6	NA	TGTGCCAGCACCCCCGGGACGGCGAACACCGGGGAGCTGTTTTTT	CASTPGTANTGELFF
TRBJ2-3	NA	TRBV21-1	NA	TGTGCCCCGACGGGGGAAACCCTCCCCACAGATACGCAGTATTTT	CAPTGETLPTDTQYF
TRBJ1-1	NA	TRBV3-1/TRBV3-2	NA	TGTGCCAGCAGCCAAGTTGGTTCGGCTGAAGCTTTCTTT	CASSQVGSAEAFF
TRBJ2-7	NA	TRBV7-9	NA	TGTGCCAGCAGCTTAGCTGGGGCAGAAGGCTACGAGCAGTACTTC	CASSLAGAEGYEQYF
TRBJ1-2	few	TRBV7-6	TRBD1	TGTGCCAGCAGCTTAGTGGCAGGGGGGAACTATGGCTACACCTTC	CASSLVAGGNYGYTF
TRBJ2-6	NA	TRBV5-1	NA	TGCGCCAGCAGTTTTGGAGGGGCTGGGGCCAACGTCCTGACTTTC	CASSFGGAGANVLTF
TRBJ2-3	once	TRBV7-2	NA	TGTGCCAGCAGCTTAGAGGGGTACGCTACGCAGTATTTT	CASSLEGYATQYF
TRBJ2-1	NA	TRBV5-4	TRBD1	TGTGCCAGCAGCTTTACGACAGGGCCGTCCTACAATGAGCAGTTCTTC	CASSFTTGPSYNEQFF
TRBJ2-3	NA	TRBV7-3	NA	TGTGCCAGCAGCCCGGACGGAGGGATAGATACGCAGTATTTT	CASSPDGGIDTQYF
TRBJ2-3	NA	TRBV5-6	TRBD2	TGTGCCAGCAGCGAGATAGCGGGGGACACAGATACGCAGTATTTT	CASSEIAGDTDTQYF
TRBJ2-3	NA	TRBV9	NA	TGTGCCAGCAGCGTAGGTTCAGGAGCGACAGATACGCAGTATTTT	CASSVGSGATDTQYF
TRBJ1-2	NA	TRBV19	NA	TGTGCCAGTAGTATAGATCCGGGAATCGGCTATGGCTACACCTTC	CASSIDPGIGYGYTF
TRBJ2-3	NA	TRBV7-2	TRBD2	TGTGCCAGCAGCTTAACATTAGCGGGGGTCCAGCCGCAGTATTTT	CASSLTLAGVQPQYF
TRBJ1-1	NA	TRBV2	NA	TGTGCCAGCAGCATGAAACGAATTAACACTGAAGCTTTCTTT	CASSMKRINTEAFF
TRBJ2-5	few	TRBV3-1/TRBV3-2	TRBD2	TGTGCCAGCAGCCAGAGCGGGGGGGAGGTCAAGACCCAGTACTTC	CASSQSGGEVKTQYF
TRBJ2-7	few	TRBV4-1	NA	TGCGCCAGCAGCCAAGTCCGAGGGCCCGTCGGCGAGCAGTACTTC	CASSQVRGPVGEQYF
TRBJ1-3	NA	TRBV30	NA	TGTGCCTGGAGTGCACAGGCTGAACCTGGAAACACCATATATTTT	CAWSAQAEPGNTIYF
TRBJ1-6	once	TRBV5-1	NA	TGCGCCAGCAGCTTCGGGACGGACGGGGCACCCCTCCACTTT	CASSFGTDGAPLHF
TRBJ2-1	NA	TRBV7-2	TRBD2	TGTGCCAGCAGCTTAGGTGTTAGCGGGAGTTCTGAGCAGTTCTTC	CASSLGVSGSSEQFF
TRBJ2-5	NA	TRBV10-3	NA	TGTGCCATCAGTGAGTCGTTCGCGAAGCAAGAGACCCAGTACTTC	CAISESFAKQETQYF
TRBJ2-7	NA	TRBV28	TRBD1	TGTGCCAGCAGTTTTTATCGGGACAGTAGCAACCGGGACAGGGACCTTTACGAGCAGTACTTC	CASSFYRDSSNRDRDLYEQYF
TRBJ1-5	NA	TRBV30	NA	TGTGCCTGGAGTGTAGGGACTAATCAGCCCCAGCATTTT	CAWSVGTNQPQHF
TRBJ1-1	NA	TRBV7-9	NA	TGTGCCAGCAGCTTAATGCAGGGGAACACTGAAGCTTTCTTT	CASSLMQGNTEAFF